This TCR beta chain was profiled in a study of control samples from healthy donors and cancer patients. Germline lookup yields CDR1 LNHDA and CDR2 SQIVND (reference sequence). This CDR3 is 16 amino acids long. V was pared by 6 bases and J by 0 bases, with 7 bases of the junction left unmatched. Profiled with immunoSEQ multiplex PCR; TCRdb holds only in-frame clones, not every one. The profile shows 100,000 to 150,000 clones, 80% to 95% of them singletons. This TCR came from a middle-aged man in good health. The rearrangement joins TRBV19 to TRBJ1-5, with 8 bases that match TRBD1. The sample was blood. CDR3 nucleotides: TGTGCCAGTAGAGTTCAGGGGGCCTTTAGCAATCAGCCCCAGCATTTT. Translated, it gives CASRVQGAFSNQPQHF.